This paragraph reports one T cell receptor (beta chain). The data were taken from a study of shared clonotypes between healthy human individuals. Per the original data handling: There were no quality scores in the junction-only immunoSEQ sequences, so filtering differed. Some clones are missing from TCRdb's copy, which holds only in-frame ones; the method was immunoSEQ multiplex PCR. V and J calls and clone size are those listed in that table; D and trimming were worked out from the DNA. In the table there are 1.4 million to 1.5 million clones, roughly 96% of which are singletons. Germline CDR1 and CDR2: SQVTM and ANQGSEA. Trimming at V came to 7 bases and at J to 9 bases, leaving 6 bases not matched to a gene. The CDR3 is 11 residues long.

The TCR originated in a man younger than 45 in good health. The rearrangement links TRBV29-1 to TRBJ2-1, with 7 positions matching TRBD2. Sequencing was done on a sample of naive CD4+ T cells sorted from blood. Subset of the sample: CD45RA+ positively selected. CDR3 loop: CSAGGQAEQFF. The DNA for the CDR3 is TGCAGCGCGGGAGGTCAGGCTGAGCAGTTCTTC.